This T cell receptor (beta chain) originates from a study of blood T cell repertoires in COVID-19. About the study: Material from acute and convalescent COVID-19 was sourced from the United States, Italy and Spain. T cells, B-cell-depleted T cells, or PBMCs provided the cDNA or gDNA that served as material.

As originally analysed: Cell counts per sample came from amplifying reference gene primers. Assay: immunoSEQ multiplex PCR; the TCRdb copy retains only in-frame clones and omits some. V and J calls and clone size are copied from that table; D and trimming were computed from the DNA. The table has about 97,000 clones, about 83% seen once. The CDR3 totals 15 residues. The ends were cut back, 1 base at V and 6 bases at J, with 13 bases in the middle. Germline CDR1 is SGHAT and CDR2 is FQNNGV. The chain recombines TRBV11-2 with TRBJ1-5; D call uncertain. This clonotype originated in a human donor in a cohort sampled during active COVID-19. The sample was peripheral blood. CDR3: CASSLGNSEGQPQHF. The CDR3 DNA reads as TGTGCCAGCAGCTTAGGGAACAGCGAGGGTCAGCCCCAGCATTTT.